This TCR beta chain came from a study of response to subunit inactivated influenza vaccine. This clonotype was found a few times. Trimming removed 1 base from V and 6 bases from J, with 16 bases in between. This CDR3 is 15 amino acids long. Germline loops: CDR1 MGHRA, CDR2 YSYEKL. TCRdb reprocessed the RT-PCR reads with MiXCR, giving one entry per CDR3 protein. The sample has more than 450,000 distinct CDR3 sequences, roughly 12% seen once. The same specimen was also included in a second study, on T cells expressing NK-cell markers. That source notes: What made the TCR beta cDNA was 5'RACE template switching with UMIs. The study drew TCR beta repertoires from sorted CD3+CD56+NKG2C+, CD3+CD56+NKG2C- and CD3+CD56-NKG2C+ T cells. Most of the eight sequenced donors tested HCMV-seropositive; one tested seronegative. Among the experiments, several used an anti-gamma-delta TCR antibody to restrict sorting to alpha-beta TCR T cells. In 6 or 7 donors, dominant NKG2C+ clonotypes were roughly 1.0-8% of CD8+ T cells.

This sequence originates from a man aged 50-60 years who received an inactivated influenza vaccine. The chain uses TRBV4-1 and TRBJ2-7; D may be TRBD1 or TRBD2 (5 bases each). This sample comprised PBMCs from blood, obtained on the day of vaccination. In DNA, the CDR3 is TGCGCCAGCAGCCAAGGTTGGGGGAGCCACTCCGAGCAGTACTTC. Its protein product is CASSQGWGSHSEQYF.